The present T cell receptor (beta chain) was sequenced within a study of early T cells in non-severe SARS-CoV-2 infection. TCRdb reprocessed the 5' RACE reads with MiXCR, giving one entry per CDR3 protein. Of roughly 61,000 distinct CDR3 sequences listed, 9.5% to 14% are singletons. The origin of this receptor is an adult who was a healthcare worker with PCR-confirmed SARS-CoV-2 infection or an uninfected control (not recorded which). Sample: whole blood.

CDR3 protein: CSVPGGTGNTIYF. The CDR3 DNA sequence: TGCAGCGTCCCTGGAGGTACGGGAAACACCATATATTTT. The genes are TRBV29-1 and TRBJ1-3; D is unresolved. The length of the CDR3 is 13 residues. Germline V gives CDR1 SQVTM, CDR2 ANQGSEA. V was pared by 6 bases and J by 4 bases, with 13 bases between.